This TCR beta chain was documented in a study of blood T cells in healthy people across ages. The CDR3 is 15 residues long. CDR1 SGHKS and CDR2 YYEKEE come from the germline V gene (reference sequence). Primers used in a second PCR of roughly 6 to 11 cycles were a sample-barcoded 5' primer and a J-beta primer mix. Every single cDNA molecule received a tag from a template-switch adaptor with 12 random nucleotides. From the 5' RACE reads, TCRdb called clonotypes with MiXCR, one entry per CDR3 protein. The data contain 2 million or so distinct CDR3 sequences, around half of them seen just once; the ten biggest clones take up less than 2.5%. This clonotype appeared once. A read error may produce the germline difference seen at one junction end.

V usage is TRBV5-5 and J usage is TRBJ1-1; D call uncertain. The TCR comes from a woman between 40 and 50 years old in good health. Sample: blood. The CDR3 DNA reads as TGTGCCAGCAGCTCAGAGGACGGACGATGGGCTGAAACTTTCTTT. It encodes CASSSEDGRWAETFF. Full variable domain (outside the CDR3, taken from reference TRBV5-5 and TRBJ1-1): DAGVTQSPTHLIKTRGQQVTLRCSPISGHKSVSWYQQVLGQGPQFIFQYYEKEERGRGNFPDRFSARQFPNYSSELNVNALLLGDSALYLCASSSEDGRWAETFFGQGTRLTVV.